This T cell receptor beta chain comes out of a study of beta chain features in type 1 diabetes. The length of the CDR3 is 15 residues. The V gene's germline CDR1 is LGHNT and CDR2 FRNRAP. V gave up 6 bases and J gave up 5 bases; unmatched junction bases: 8. Expressed TCRB transcripts were sequenced, since all the RNA that had been isolated was reverse transcribed. Sequencing was performed with immunoSEQ multiplex PCR; in TCRdb, only in-frame clones are kept and a portion is missing. The repertoire holds about 290,000 clones, with about 7.8% as singletons. This chain links TRBV12-5 with TRBJ2-5; TRBD1 agrees at 11 bases. The sample was central memory CD4+ T cells from blood. The receptor was derived from a woman aged 18 to 35 in good health. The CDR3: CASGRGQGARETQYF. CDR3 sequence (DNA): TGTGCTAGTGGCCGCGGACAGGGGGCAAGGGAGACCCAGTACTTC.